These 8 T cell receptor beta chains share one sample of origin, sequenced in a study of T cell responses to AZD1222 COVID-19 vaccine. Generated by immunoSEQ multiplex PCR, the TCRdb table keeps only in-frame clones and is missing some. The sample includes 50,000 to 60,000 clones, about 87% of them seen just once. This specimen consisted of peripheral blood, obtained on day 0 of AZD1222 vaccination. The receptors originated from an adult in good health.

The chain recombines TRBV14 with TRBJ2-3; D possibly corresponds to TRBD1 (6 bases). From germline, CDR1 is SGHDN and CDR2 FVKESK. V was trimmed by 6 bases and J by 0 bases, leaving 7 bases between them. The CDR3 contains 13 residues. CDR3 amino acids: CASRDSSTDTQYF. The CDR3 DNA reads as TGTGCCAGCAGGGACAGTAGCACAGATACGCAGTATTTT.

The chain joins TRBV4-1 to TRBJ2-7; 13 bases fit TRBD2. V was clipped by 1 base and J by 5 bases; unmatched bases: 5. Germline CDR1 and CDR2: MGHRA and YSYEKL. The CDR3 is made up of 16 amino acids. CDR3 nucleotides: TGCGCCAGCAGCCAAGCCGGGACTAGCGGGATCCACGAGCAGTACTTC. It codes for CASSQAGTSGIHEQYF.

The rearrangement joins TRBV12-3 or TRBV12-4 to TRBJ2-1; TRBD2 matches 9 bases. This CDR3 has 13 amino acids. V lost 8 bases, J lost 6 bases, and 5 bases stayed unmatched. The CDR3 loop is CASEGTSSNEQFF. The CDR3 nucleotides are TGTGCCAGCGAGGGGACTAGCAGCAATGAGCAGTTCTTC.

The chain uses TRBV7-9 and TRBJ1-3; 7 positions agree with TRBD1. Germline V gene lookup returns CDR1 SEHNR and CDR2 FQNEAQ (reference sequence). CDR3 size: 16 residues. V was clipped by 5 bases and J by 0 bases; unmatched bases: 7. The CDR3 region has the DNA TGTGCCAGCAGCCTGGGACAGCCCAACTCTGGAAACACCATATATTTT. Translating gives CASSLGQPNSGNTIYF.

The chain uses TRBV11-3 and TRBJ2-7; TRBD1 agrees at 9 bases. V lost 6 bases and J lost 1; bases outside the gene matches: 7. There are 15 residues in the CDR3. In germline, CDR1 is SGHNT, CDR2 YENEEA. The CDR3 sequence: CASREQGAASYEQYF. In DNA, the CDR3 is TGTGCCAGCAGGGAACAGGGGGCTGCGTCCTACGAGCAGTACTTC.

The chain uses TRBV18 and TRBJ2-7; 8 bases fit TRBD2. The V gene end was trimmed by 5 bases and the J gene end by 6 bases; junction bases not matched to a gene: 12. CDR1 is KGHSH and CDR2 is LQKENI in the germline V gene. This CDR3 contains 15 residues. CDR3 in amino acids: CASSSSNGRAFEQYF. As DNA, the CDR3 is TGTGCCAGCTCATCTTCTAACGGGAGGGCCTTCGAGCAGTACTTC.

The CDR3 nucleotides read TGTGCCAGCAGCTTAAATGGTGGGGAGAACACTGAAGCTTTCTTT. Amino acid sequence: CASSLNGGENTEAFF. The rearrangement links TRBV7-3 to TRBJ1-1, with unresolved D. Germline CDR1 SGHTA, CDR2 FQGTGA. The CDR3 length is 15 residues. V lost 1 base to trimming and J lost 1 base, with 10 bases between them.

This clone was seen just once. This rearrangement joins TRBV15 to TRBJ1-2, with 8 positions matching TRBD1. Per germline, CDR1 LNHNV and CDR2 YYDKDF (reference sequence). This CDR3 spans 15 amino acids. V shed 3 bases and J 0 bases; nucleotides not matched to a gene: 3. CDR3 in DNA: TGTGCCACCAGCAGGCTACAGGGGGCTAACTATGGCTACACCTTC. This translates into CATSRLQGANYGYTF.